The rows below give T cell receptor beta chains drawn from one sample of a study of T cell responses to AZD1222 COVID-19 vaccine. Sequencing was performed with immunoSEQ multiplex PCR; in TCRdb, only in-frame clones are kept and a portion is missing. Among roughly 98,000 clones listed, over 85% were seen once. The sequencing used peripheral blood, collected on day 0 of AZD1222 vaccination. The receptors originated from an adult in good health. Both conserved end residues are part of each CDR3. D genes are given only for firm matches. Only some rows state a clone size, as once, few, many or a class for expanded clones.

V	J	size	D	length	DNA	CDR3
TRBV30	TRBJ1-2	.	.	15	TGTGCCTGGAGCCCCGGCGGGGGTGGGGCCTATGGCTACACCTTC	CAWSPGGGGAYGYTF
TRBV11-3	TRBJ2-3	.	.	13	TGTGCCAGCAGCCACGGACGCACAGATACGCAGTATTTT	CASSHGRTDTQYF
TRBV6-5	TRBJ2-7	.	TRBD1	14	TGTGCCAGCAGTACCCGGGACAGGGTGGGGGAGCAGTACTTC	CASSTRDRVGEQYF
TRBV28	TRBJ1-4	.	TRBD1	14	TGTGCCAGCACCCACAGGGGGCTGAGTGAAAAACTGTTTTTT	CASTHRGLSEKLFF
TRBV10-3	TRBJ1-5	.	TRBD1	17	TGTGCCATCAGTAAGGGACAGGGAAATTTCGGCAATCAGCCCCAGCATTTT	CAISKGQGNFGNQPQHF
TRBV5-1	TRBJ2-2	.	TRBD1	15	TGCGCCAGCAGCCGCCTGACAGGGTGGGCCGGGGAGCTGTTTTTT	CASSRLTGWAGELFF
TRBV5-1	TRBJ2-7	.	.	15	TGCGCCAGCAGCTTGGAACAGGGGAGGGGCTACGAGCAGTACTTC	CASSLEQGRGYEQYF
TRBV28	TRBJ2-2	.	TRBD1	15	TGTGCCAGCAGTTTACCGGACAGGTATCCCGGGGAGCTGTTTTTT	CASSLPDRYPGELFF
TRBV4-1	TRBJ2-7	.	TRBD2	16	TGCGCCAGCAGCCTAGCTCCGACTAGCGGGGGATACGAGCAGTACTTC	CASSLAPTSGGYEQYF
TRBV5-1	TRBJ1-5	once	.	19	TGCGCCAGCAGCTTGCGCGGGGCAGTCCGACCATATAGCAATCAGCCCCAGCATTTT	CASSLRGAVRPYSNQPQHF
TRBV6-4	TRBJ2-1	.	.	14	TGTGCCAGCAGTGAGACGGGAGAGAACAATGAGCAGTTCTTC	CASSETGENNEQFF
TRBV18	TRBJ2-2	.	.	14	TGTGCCAGCTCAACTTTCCAGGGCACCGGGGAGCTGTTTTTT	CASSTFQGTGELFF
TRBV10-3	TRBJ1-2	.	TRBD1	15	TGTGCCATCAGAAACCCCCCAGGGGGGAGTTATGGCTACACCTTC	CAIRNPPGGSYGYTF
TRBV19	TRBJ1-2	.	.	12	TGTGCCAGTCGTACAGGGACCTATGGCTACACCTTC	CASRTGTYGYTF
TRBV20-1	TRBJ2-3	.	.	11	TGCAGTGCTAGCCGGGACCCAACGCAGTATTTT	CSASRDPTQYF
TRBV28	TRBJ2-5	.	.	17	TGTGCCAGCAGTTTTTCCCTCCCGGGCCTCCTAGGTGGGACCCAGTACTTC	CASSFSLPGLLGGTQYF
TRBV27	TRBJ2-1	.	.	15	TGTGCCAGCAGTGCGTCGGGGAACCGATACAATGAGCAGTTCTTC	CASSASGNRYNEQFF
TRBV6-2/TRBV6-3	TRBJ1-2	.	.	14	TGTGCCAGCAGTTTGACAGGACCTAACTATGGCTACACCTTC	CASSLTGPNYGYTF
TRBV5-1	TRBJ1-4	.	.	14	TGCGCCAGCAGCTTGGTCAGGGCGGATGAAAAACTGTTTTTT	CASSLVRADEKLFF
TRBV7-9	TRBJ1-4	.	.	16	TGTGCCAGCAGCTTAAGATCCGGCCCAACGGGGGAAAAACTGTTTTTT	CASSLRSGPTGEKLFF
TRBV4-2	TRBJ1-1	.	.	15	TGTGCCAGCAGCCAGTGGGGGCAGGGCGAAACTGAAGCTTTCTTT	CASSQWGQGETEAFF
TRBV4-1	TRBJ1-1	.	.	14	TGCGCCAGCAAATCGGGAGGGGGGAAGACTGAAGCTTTCTTT	CASKSGGGKTEAFF
TRBV14	TRBJ2-2	.	.	16	TGTGCCAGCAGCCAGGTCCCTGGCAGGGGCACCGGGGAGCTGTTTTTT	CASSQVPGRGTGELFF
TRBV7-9	TRBJ1-4	.	.	15	TGTGCCAGCAGCTTGTTCACAGGGCGAGTAGAAAAACTGTTTTTT	CASSLFTGRVEKLFF
TRBV4-3	TRBJ2-1	.	.	15	TGCGCCAGCAGCGACAGAACTAGCTTATACAATGAGCAGTTCTTC	CASSDRTSLYNEQFF
TRBV6-2/TRBV6-3	TRBJ1-5	.	.	14	TGTGCCAGCAGTTACTCGTCGCTAAATCAGCCCCAGCATTTT	CASSYSSLNQPQHF
TRBV9	TRBJ1-2	.	TRBD1	15	TGTGCCAGCAGCGTCCACATCGACAGGGCCCTTGGCTACACCTTC	CASSVHIDRALGYTF
TRBV7-3	TRBJ1-1	.	TRBD1	14	TGTGCCAGCAGCCCAGGACAGGGGAACACTGAAGCTTTCTTT	CASSPGQGNTEAFF
TRBV7-9	TRBJ1-1	once	TRBD1	14	TGTGCCAGCAGCCCGGACAGGGGAAGAACTGAAGCTTTCTTT	CASSPDRGRTEAFF
TRBV2	TRBJ1-3	.	.	15	TGTGCCAGCAGTGAAAGCAGAGCCCCTGGAAACACCATATATTTT	CASSESRAPGNTIYF
TRBV7-2	TRBJ1-1	.	TRBD1	16	TGTGCCAGCAGCTTAGAAGGGTGGGGACAGGGGGATGAAGCTTTCTTT	CASSLEGWGQGDEAFF
TRBV19	TRBJ1-1	.	.	15	TGTGCCAGTAGTATCAAAGAGGGTTCGAACACTGAAGCTTTCTTT	CASSIKEGSNTEAFF
TRBV18	TRBJ1-1	once	.	15	TGTGCCAGCTCCCTTCGCAATCCGAAGAACACTGAAGCTTTCTTT	CASSLRNPKNTEAFF
TRBV28	TRBJ1-5	.	.	14	TGTGCCAGCAGTTCAGACAGTGGCGGTCAGCCCCAGCATTTT	CASSSDSGGQPQHF
TRBV2	TRBJ1-1	.	.	13	TGTGCCAGCAGATGGGACCTGAACACTGAAGCTTTCTTT	CASRWDLNTEAFF
TRBV6-1	TRBJ2-2	few	TRBD1	15	TGTGCCAGCAGTGAACCACAGGGGATGACCGGGGAGCTGTTTTTT	CASSEPQGMTGELFF
TRBV10-3	TRBJ1-5	.	.	13	TGTGCCATCAGTGAGATATTGTATCAGCCCCAGCATTTT	CAISEILYQPQHF
TRBV28	TRBJ2-1	.	TRBD1	15	TGTGCCACCCACCAGGCGGACAGGGGGGCCCAAGAGCAGTTCTTC	CATHQADRGAQEQFF
TRBV25-1	TRBJ1-6	.	.	11	TGTGCCAGCATGGGCAATTCACCCCTCCACTTT	CASMGNSPLHF
TRBV18	TRBJ2-3	.	.	16	TGTGCCAGCTCACAACTGGGCAGGGGCGAAACAGATACGCAGTATTTT	CASSQLGRGETDTQYF
TRBV28	TRBJ2-1	.	TRBD2	14	TGTGCCAGCTCGGGGGGGAGCTCCTACAATGAGCAGTTCTTC	CASSGGSSYNEQFF
TRBV4-1	TRBJ2-1	.	.	15	TGCGCCAGCAGCCAAGGCTGGGGCAGGGACAATGAGCAGTTCTTC	CASSQGWGRDNEQFF
TRBV6-2/TRBV6-3	TRBJ1-2	.	.	13	TGTGCCAGCAGTTACTTGGACCACTATGGCTACACCTTC	CASSYLDHYGYTF
TRBV10-3	TRBJ1-6	.	.	15	TGTGCCATCAGTGAGCCCACCGGGGCCGGTTCACCCCTCCACTTT	CAISEPTGAGSPLHF
TRBV11-2	TRBJ1-5	.	.	13	TGTGCCAGCAGCTTGTATAGCAATCAGCCCCAGCATTTT	CASSLYSNQPQHF
TRBV6-5	TRBJ1-1	.	.	13	TGTGCCAGCAGTTCAGGGGTAAGCACTGAAGCTTTCTTT	CASSSGVSTEAFF
TRBV6-1	TRBJ1-1	once	.	16	TGTGCCAGCAGTGGCACAATTGGGGGGTTGAACACTGAAGCTTTCTTT	CASSGTIGGLNTEAFF
TRBV5-1	TRBJ2-7	.	.	13	TGCGCCAGCAGCTTGGCCAACTCCTACGAGCAGTACTTC	CASSLANSYEQYF
TRBV5-1	TRBJ2-5	.	TRBD2	17	TGCGCCAGCAGCCGGCGCGGTAGCGGGGGGGCAGGAGAGACCCAGTACTTC	CASSRRGSGGAGETQYF
TRBV7-3	TRBJ2-7	.	.	14	TGTGCCAGCAGCTTGTCCGGCGGGGAATACGAGCAGTACTTC	CASSLSGGEYEQYF
TRBV7-2	TRBJ2-1	.	TRBD2	15	TGTGCCAGCAGCTACGGACTAGCGGGGTACAATGAGCAGTTCTTC	CASSYGLAGYNEQFF
TRBV30	TRBJ2-7	.	TRBD2	13	TGTGCCTGGGCCCGGGAGGGCCCTTACGAGCAGTACTTC	CAWAREGPYEQYF